This T cell receptor (beta chain) came from a study of T-cell reconstitution after alpha-beta-depleted transplantation in children. Study-wide findings and caveats: The main origin of T-cell counts and diversity one year after transplant was newly produced T cells. Several hundred expanded graft clones reportedly were the source of alpha-beta T cells about two months after transplant.

Preparation of the TCRbeta library used unique molecular identifiers. One entry per CDR3 protein, called by TCRdb with MiXCR from the PCR reads. The repertoire has roughly 490,000 distinct CDR3 sequences, over 10% of them found once; the top ten carry around 13%. Trimming left V 5 bases short and J 0 bases short, with 7 bases between. Germline V CDR1 and CDR2: KGHSH, LQKENI. The CDR3 loop spans 13 amino acids. This clonotype was detected a few times. Its antigen is not identified. The chain carries TRBV18 and TRBJ2-5, with D perhaps matching TRBD2 (5 bases). The material was PBMCs, mostly from graft donor cells, obtained 180 days after TCRalphabeta/CD19-depleted stem cell transplant. The sequence was obtained from a female patient aged 2-9 years who had a stem cell transplant for aplastic anemia, so the T cells may come from the graft donor. The CDR3 sequence: CASSSDYQETQYF. CDR3 coding DNA: TGTGCCAGCTCATCGGACTACCAAGAGACCCAGTACTTC.